These T cell receptor beta chains were read from a single sample in a study of technical replicates of blood from several donors. Generated by immunoSEQ multiplex PCR, the TCRdb table keeps only in-frame clones and is missing some. Of about 75,000 clones listed, about 97% are singletons. Sequencing input: T cells isolated from PBMCs. All receptors derive from a human donor in good health. Both conserved end residues are trimmed from each CDR3.

v_call cdr3_aa
TRBV6-5 ASSYSPGGGRF
TRBV30 AWTVGRGNYGYT
TRBV7-9 ASSFPRGNEQF
TRBV5-6 ASTPLAGALTDTQY
TRBV28 ASSLGTTLGETQY
TRBV12-5 ASGLAREPQH
TRBV28 ASSFPTGTLGGYT
TRBV5-1 ASSLSIGQVGEQY
TRBV28 ASSRRQGRNEQF
TRBV6-5 ASSSNRGTTYEQY
TRBV7-9 ASSRNIGLALLQETQY
TRBV5-8 ASSQGPGSAYEQY
TRBV2 ASSEKGGVLAPMDTQY
TRBV4-1 ASSQDRTAFYGYT
TRBV5-1 ASSLPLGGGGNEQF
TRBV7-9 ASSLPGTGISARSPLH
TRBV28 ASSLWSGWNTEAF
TRBV23-1 ASSQPTGCRNTIY
TRBV5-1 ASSPGQSNTIY
TRBV5-5 ASSFLDSYGYT
TRBV30 AWSVQVRETQY
TRBV14 ASSHGQGNYEQY
TRBV4-2 ASSQETENTGELF
TRBV27 ASSPFRDKETQY
TRBV7-9 ASSLVKIRDSTYNEQF
TRBV19 ASSPGERDEQY
TRBV7-6 ASAPTGLSRGQETQY
TRBV30 AWKAAYGRYEQY
TRBV29-1 SVVGPSSLAGIPQETQY
TRBV10-1 ASSARAGDTQY
TRBV28 ASSLDSNEQF
TRBV7-9 ASSHATGATEAF
TRBV4-1 ASSQTGLLTGELF
TRBV27 ASSPYLQGAGEQY
TRBV29-1 SVVGRGVDYGYT
TRBV5-1 ASSLGETGTIYEQY
TRBV7-9 ASSLGAGRGNYGYT